This entry features one TCR beta chain sequence. The target antigen is unknown. At one boundary the junction diverges from the germline segment, which might be a read error. Amplified TCR beta CDR3 regions came from RNA transcripts. With the HTBI primer set, the TCR CDR3 went through a first round of RT-PCR. TCRdb reanalysed the multiplex PCR reads using MiXCR and keeps one entry per CDR3 protein. Among about 700,000 distinct CDR3 sequences listed, approximately 14% were seen once. This entry is derived from a study of T cells in Graves' hyperthyroidism and ophthalmopathy. Study outcomes and limitations: A model of 13 V-J features distinguished ophthalmopathy from stable hyperthyroidism. In the blood, most expanded thyroid clonotypes above 0.001 appeared as well.

The CDR3 loop spans 14 amino acids. Per germline, CDR1 MDHEN and CDR2 SYDVKM. From approximately 9.3 ml of fresh peripheral blood, PBMCs were isolated. The material sequenced was blood. V is TRBV28 and J is TRBJ2-2; D gene ambiguous. This clonotype originated in a woman between 18 and 30 years old with Graves' hyperthyroidism. In nucleotides, the CDR3 is TGCGCCAGCAGCCAAGCTATTAGGACCGGGGAGCTGTTTTTT. Amino acids: CASSQAIRTGELFF.